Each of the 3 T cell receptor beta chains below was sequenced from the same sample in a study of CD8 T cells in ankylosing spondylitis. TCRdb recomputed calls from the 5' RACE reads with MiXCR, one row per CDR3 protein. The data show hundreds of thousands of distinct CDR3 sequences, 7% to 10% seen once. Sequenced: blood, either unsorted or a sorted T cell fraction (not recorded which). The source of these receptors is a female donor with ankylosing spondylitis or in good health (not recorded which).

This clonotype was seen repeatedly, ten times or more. CDR3 amino acids: CASSYTPWGAQQETQYF. In DNA, the CDR3 is TGTGCCAGCAGCTACACGCCGTGGGGAGCCCAACAAGAGACCCAGTACTTC. This chain connects TRBV7-8 to TRBJ2-5; weak D call: TRBD2 (5 bases). The CDR3 consists of 17 residues. The ends were cut back, 4 bases at V and 2 bases at J, with 20 bases in the middle. CDR1 and CDR2 from the germline V gene are SGHVS and FQNEAQ.

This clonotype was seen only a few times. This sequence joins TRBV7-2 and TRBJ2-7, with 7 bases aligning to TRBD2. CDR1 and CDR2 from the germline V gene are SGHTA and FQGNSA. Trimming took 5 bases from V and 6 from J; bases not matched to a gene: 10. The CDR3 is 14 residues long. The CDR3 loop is CASSPRLARFEQYF. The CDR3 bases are TGTGCCAGCAGCCCGAGACTAGCAAGGTTCGAGCAGTACTTC.

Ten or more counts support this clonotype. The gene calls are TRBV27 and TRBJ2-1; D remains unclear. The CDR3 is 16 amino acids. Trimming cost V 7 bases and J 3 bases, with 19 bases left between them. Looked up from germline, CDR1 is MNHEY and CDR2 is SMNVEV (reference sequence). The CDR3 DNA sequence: TGTGCCAGCACCCCCCGGTTGCGCCTGCGCTACAATGAGCAGTTCTTC. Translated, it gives CASTPRLRLRYNEQFF.